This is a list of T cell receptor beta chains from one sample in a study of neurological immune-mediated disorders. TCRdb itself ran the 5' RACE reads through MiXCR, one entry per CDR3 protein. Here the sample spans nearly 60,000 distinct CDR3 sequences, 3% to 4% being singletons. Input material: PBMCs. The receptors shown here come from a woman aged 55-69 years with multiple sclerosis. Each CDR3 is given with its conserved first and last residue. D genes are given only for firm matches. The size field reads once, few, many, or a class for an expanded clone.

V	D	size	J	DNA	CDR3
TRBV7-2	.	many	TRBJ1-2	TGTGCCAGCAGCTTCCAATCGACTGTCTATACCTATGGCTACACCTTC	CASSFQSTVYTYGYTF
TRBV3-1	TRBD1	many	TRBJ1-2	TGTGCCAGCAGCCGATGGGACAGCCCTAACTATGGCTACACCTTC	CASSRWDSPNYGYTF
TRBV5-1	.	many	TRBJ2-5	TGCGCCAGCAGGCGGAACCCGCTAACCCAAAGGAACCCAAGAAGAGAGACCCAGTACTTC	CASRRNPLTQRNPRRETQYF
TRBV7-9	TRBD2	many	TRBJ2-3	TGTGCCAGCAGCTCCGGACTAGCGGGAGTCGCAGATACGCAGTATTTT	CASSSGLAGVADTQYF
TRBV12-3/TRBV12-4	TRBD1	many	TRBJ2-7	TGTGCCAGCAGCCGGGGGACAGGGACGTACTTC	CASSRGTGTYF
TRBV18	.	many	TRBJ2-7	TGTGCCAGCTCACTACAGGGGGGGAGCTACGAGCAGTACTTC	CASSLQGGSYEQYF
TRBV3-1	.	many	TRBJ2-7	TGTGCCAGCAGCCCCCGCGCGCGTAGCGAGCAGTACTTC	CASSPRARSEQYF
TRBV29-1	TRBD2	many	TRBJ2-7	TGCAGCGTTTCCCAGGGAGGGGTCTACGAGCAGTACTTC	CSVSQGGVYEQYF
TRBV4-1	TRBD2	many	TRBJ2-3	TGCGCCAGCAGCCGCCTTATTGAAGCGGGAACAGATACGCAGTATTTT	CASSRLIEAGTDTQYF
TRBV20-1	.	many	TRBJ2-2	TGCAGTGCCCAGCGGGCTGGGAACACCGGGGAGCTGTTTTTT	CSAQRAGNTGELFF